These 3 T cell receptor beta chains were sequenced from one sample in a study of HIV-infected children after antiretroviral therapy interruption. Unique molecular identifiers were included in an RNA-based 3' RACE TCR library. TCRdb ran MiXCR on the 3' RACE reads and lists one entry per CDR3 protein. The sample shows fewer than 100,000 distinct CDR3 sequences, 6.9% of them seen only once. Treatment reported: PENTA 11 planned treatment interruption arm or continuous ART arm. This material consisted of CD45RA+ CD4+ T cells from PBMCs, pooled from several time points, taken from a donor given antiretroviral therapy, either interrupted or continuous. Noted subset: naive CD4+ CD45RA+ CD45RO- T cells. These receptors all come from a pool of human donors with HIV.

This clonotype was seen many times. CDR3: CASSLMQGETQYF. DNA for the CDR3: TGTGCCAGCAGCTTAATGCAGGGGGAGACCCAGTACTTC. The chain employs TRBV7-3 and TRBJ2-5; maybe TRBD1 (6 bases). Germline V CDR1 and CDR2: SGHTA, FQGTGA. The V and J ends lost 1 base and 5 bases respectively, with 8 bases between them. The CDR3 runs 13 residues.

This clonotype was picked up many times. The chain links TRBV10-3 to TRBJ2-3, with 8 bases aligning to TRBD1. The CDR3 is made up of 15 amino acids. Germline V CDR1 and CDR2: ENHRY, SYGVKD. Trimming took 4 bases from V and 3 from J; bases not matched to a gene: 6. The CDR3 here is CAISVTGGWTDTQYF. The CDR3 nucleotides read TGTGCCATCAGTGTAACAGGGGGATGGACAGATACGCAGTATTTT.

In this sample, this clonotype turned up many times. The chain employs TRBV11-3 and TRBJ2-1, with TRBD1 matching over 7 bases. V lost 2 bases to trimming and J lost 4 bases; unmatched junction nucleotides: 8. The CDR3 consists of 16 residues. CDR1 SGHNT and CDR2 YENEEA come from the germline V gene. The CDR3 here is CASSLHRTGYYNEQFF. For the CDR3, the DNA is TGTGCCAGCAGCTTACACAGGACAGGTTATTACAATGAGCAGTTCTTC.